The 24 T cell receptor beta chains in this list originate from one sample, sequenced in a study of T cell responses to AZD1222 COVID-19 vaccine. Clones were read by immunoSEQ multiplex PCR, and TCRdb kept only the in-frame ones, dropping some. The data hold some 130,000 clones, with more than 80% observed a single time. This specimen was peripheral blood, taken on day 0 of AZD1222 vaccination. The receptors originated from an adult in good health.

In nucleotides, the CDR3 is TGCAGCGTTGAAGATCCCGGTCCTCGAGGGAAGGCTTTCTTT. Residues: CSVEDPGPRGKAFF. The chain links TRBV29-1 to TRBJ1-1; no reliable D call. Germline loops: CDR1 SQVTM, CDR2 ANQGSEA. This CDR3 spans 14 amino acids. Trimming pared 0 bases from V and 11 bases from J, leaving 19 bases between.

The rearrangement joins TRBV6-6 to TRBJ1-2; TRBD1 matches at 8 bases. Germline CDR1 reads MNHNY; CDR2 reads SVGAGI (reference sequence). The CDR3 covers 14 residues. V shed 4 bases, J shed 4 bases, and the junction held 5 bases outside the gene matches. CDR3 coding DNA: TGTGCCAGCAGTTCGACAGGGGAATTCTATGGCTACACCTTC. Translated, it gives CASSSTGEFYGYTF.

The rearrangement joins TRBV6-1 to TRBJ1-1; D not certain. The CDR3 is 13 residues long. Trimming left V 4 bases short and J 5 bases short, with 11 bases between. Looked up from germline, CDR1 is MNHNS and CDR2 is SASEGT. The CDR3 loop reads CASSAGGWTEAFF. In DNA, the CDR3 is TGTGCCAGCAGTGCCGGAGGGTGGACTGAAGCTTTCTTT.

Here the CDR3 DNA reads TGTGCCAGCAGCCAAGTTCTGGGAACTGAAGCTTTCTTT. This encodes CASSQVLGTEAFF. V and J are TRBV14 and TRBJ1-1, with D unresolved. This CDR3 contains 13 residues. V was cut by 1 base and J by 5 bases, with 8 bases left in between. CDR1 is SGHDN and CDR2 is FVKESK in the germline V gene.

This clone occurred once. The chain couples TRBV10-3 to TRBJ1-6, with TRBD1 matching 10 bases. Losses at the gene ends were 5 bases for V and 8 bases for J; bases not matched to a gene: 3. The CDR3 contains 14 residues. The germline V gene encodes CDR1 ENHRY and CDR2 SYGVKD. The CDR3 DNA is TGTGCCATCAGTCCAGGACAGGGGGATTCACCCCTCCACTTT. This sequence encodes CAISPGQGDSPLHF.

The chain combines TRBV9 with TRBJ1-2, with TRBD1 matching 8 bases. After removal of 3 bases from V and 8 bases from J, the junction contained 6 bases not matched to a gene. The CDR3 is made up of 13 amino acids. CDR1 is SGDLS and CDR2 is YYNGEE in the germline V gene. CDR3 DNA: TGTGCCAGCAGCGGCACAGGGGGGAGAGGCTACACCTTC. Translation gives CASSGTGGRGYTF.

This clone was recorded at least ten times. The chain couples TRBV28 to TRBJ2-7; no definite D call. The CDR3 consists of 15 residues. Trimming took 4 bases from V and 3 from J, leaving 16 bases between them. Germline V gives CDR1 MDHEN, CDR2 SYDVKM. CDR3 sequence reads: CASSSNSNAHYEQYF. CDR3 bases: TGTGCCAGCAGTTCTAATAGTAACGCCCACTACGAGCAGTACTTC.

The chain is built from TRBV19 and TRBJ1-1, with D maybe TRBD1 (6 bases). Germline V gene data show CDR1 as LNHDA and CDR2 as SQIVND (reference sequence). The V and J ends lost 8 bases and 5 bases respectively, with 15 bases between them. The CDR3 has 13 residues. CDR3 protein: CASEREGGTEAFF. CDR3 coding DNA: TGTGCCAGTGAAAGGGAGGGGGGAACTGAAGCTTTCTTT.

The chain links TRBV19 to TRBJ1-5; TRBD1 might be the D (5 bases). The germline V gene encodes CDR1 LNHDA and CDR2 SQIVND (reference sequence). The CDR3 contains 17 residues. V lost 8 bases to trimming and J lost 1 base, with 21 bases between them. This chain's CDR3 is CASVPGGGLRSNQPQHF. The CDR3 bases are TGTGCCAGTGTTCCGGGGGGGGGACTTAGAAGCAATCAGCCCCAGCATTTT.

The rearrangement uses TRBV6-5 and TRBJ1-4; 8 bases match TRBD1. Trimming removed 6 bases from V and 8 bases from J; junction bases left unmatched: 8. The V gene's germline CDR1 is MNHEY and CDR2 SVGAGI. CDR3 size: 14 residues. The CDR3 protein is CASRKDRVGEKLFF. CDR3 bases: TGTGCCAGCAGAAAGGACAGGGTTGGAGAAAAACTGTTTTTT.

The chain couples TRBV5-8 to TRBJ2-7; tentative D call: TRBD2 (6 bases). Deletions cut 1 base from V and 4 bases from J, with 21 bases between. The germline CDR1 and CDR2 sequences are SGHTS and YDEGEE. The CDR3 is made up of 17 amino acids. Here the CDR3 reads CASSLFSGGPDLYEQYF. The CDR3 region has the DNA TGTGCCAGCAGCTTGTTTAGTGGAGGGCCTGACCTTTACGAGCAGTACTTC.

This rearrangement joins TRBV5-4 to TRBJ2-1, with a possible D match to TRBD1 (5 bases). Trimming took off 4 bases at V and 2 bases at J, with 10 bases between the two ends. The CDR3 consists of 14 residues. CDR1 SGHNT and CDR2 YYREEE come from the germline V gene (reference sequence). The CDR3 bases are TGTGCCAGCAGCCCGGAGACAGCCTACAATGAGCAGTTCTTC. It specifies CASSPETAYNEQFF.

The V call is TRBV28, the J call TRBJ2-7; D uncertain. The CDR3 runs 13 residues. Germline V gene lookup returns CDR1 MDHEN and CDR2 SYDVKM. Trimming left V 4 bases short and J 3 bases short, with 10 bases between. The CDR3 region is CASSSPPVYEQYF. The CDR3 DNA reads TGTGCCAGCAGTTCCCCTCCGGTCTACGAGCAGTACTTC.

The chain joins TRBV11-2 to TRBJ1-1, with 8 bases lining up with TRBD1. The junction had 11 bases not matched to a gene; V was cut back by 5 bases and J by 0 bases. The CDR3 runs 17 residues. CDR1 SGHAT and CDR2 FQNNGV come from the germline V gene. As DNA, the CDR3 is TGTGCCAGCAGCGGGACAGGCCCCCCAGAAGTGAACACTGAAGCTTTCTTT. It specifies CASSGTGPPEVNTEAFF.

J is TRBJ1-5 and V is TRBV5-5; tentative D call: TRBD1 (6 bases). CDR1 is SGHKS, CDR2 YYEKEE, per germline (reference sequence). V was pared by 0 bases and J by 0 bases, with 10 bases between. This CDR3 has 16 amino acids. The CDR3 DNA sequence: TGTGCCAGCAGCTTGGAACAGGGCTCTAGCAATCAGCCCCAGCATTTT. This codes for CASSLEQGSSNQPQHF. The full variable domain, in which reference TRBV5-5 and TRBJ1-5 provide the parts outside the CDR3, is DAGVTQSPTHLIKTRGQQVTLRCSPISGHKSVSWYQQVLGQGPQFIFQYYEKEERGRGNFPDRFSARQFPNYSSELNVNALLLGDSALYLCASSLEQGSSNQPQHFGDGTRLSIL.

CDR3 coding DNA: TGTGCCAGCACCCAGACAGGGTATAACTATGGCTACACCTTC. This translates into CASTQTGYNYGYTF. V usage is TRBV28 and J usage is TRBJ1-2, with TRBD1 matching over 7 bases. The trim removed 7 bases at V and 1 base at J, leaving 6 bases unmatched. This CDR3 is 14 amino acids long. Germline CDR1 and CDR2: MDHEN and SYDVKM.

The V and J genes are TRBV9 and TRBJ2-7, with 7 positions matching TRBD1. The germline V gene encodes CDR1 SGDLS and CDR2 YYNGEE. With 2 bases clipped from V and 2 bases from J, the junction kept 4 bases outside the gene matches. The CDR3 spans 14 residues. CDR3 nucleotide sequence: TGTGCCAGCAGCGTGGGGACAGCGACCTACGAGCAGTACTTC. Residues: CASSVGTATYEQYF.

The chain combines TRBV18 with TRBJ2-1, with D maybe TRBD1 (5 bases). This CDR3 region has 11 residues. Germline V gives CDR1 KGHSH, CDR2 LQKENI. V was clipped by 6 bases and J by 9 bases, with 9 bases between them. This chain's CDR3 is CASSLQGEQFF. In DNA, the CDR3 is TGTGCCAGCTCTCTCCAGGGTGAGCAGTTCTTC.

The chain is built from TRBV5-1 and TRBJ1-1; D uncertain. V lost 4 bases and J 5 bases, leaving 18 bases between the germline ends. Per the germline V gene, CDR1 is SGHRS and CDR2 is YFSETQ. The CDR3 contains 15 residues. The CDR3 spells CASSPGRESRTEAFF. DNA for the CDR3: TGCGCCAGCAGCCCCGGGCGGGAAAGTCGAACTGAAGCTTTCTTT.

Remarks on this clone: Other DNA sequences in this sample translate to the same CDR3. This rearrangement joins TRBV2 to TRBJ1-5, with 8 nucleotides matching TRBD1. J lost 1 base, V lost 4 bases, and 0 bases had no gene match. From germline, CDR1 is SNHLY and CDR2 FYNNEI. The CDR3 sequence is 14 residues long. The CDR3 reads CASSGQGSNQPQHF. The CDR3 nucleotides read TGTGCCAGCAGTGGACAGGGGAGCAATCAGCCCCAGCATTTT.

The chain uses TRBV5-1 and TRBJ1-5; D is possibly TRBD1 (5 bases). CDR3 length: 14 amino acids. V lost 4 bases, J lost 3 bases, and 11 bases lay in between. CDR1 is SGHRS and CDR2 is YFSETQ in the germline V gene. The CDR3 sequence: CASSQGEPNQPQHF. CDR3 DNA sequence: TGCGCCAGCAGCCAAGGGGAGCCCAATCAGCCCCAGCATTTT.

This chain connects TRBV18 to TRBJ2-3, with D perhaps TRBD2 (6 bases). V was clipped by 2 bases and J by 6 bases, with 15 bases between them. This CDR3 region has 15 residues. Germline CDR1 and CDR2: KGHSH and LQKENI. The CDR3 nucleotides are TGTGCCAGCTCACCAACGGTTTCTGGAGGGGATACGCAGTATTTT. It is translated as CASSPTVSGGDTQYF.

This clone was observed a handful of times. CDR3 sequence: CASSTWLGNEQFF. The CDR3 DNA reads TGTGCCAGCAGCACCTGGCTGGGGAATGAGCAGTTCTTC. This chain links TRBV5-8 with TRBJ2-1; no clear D. CDR3 size: 13 residues. Per the germline V gene, CDR1 is SGHTS and CDR2 is YDEGEE. V lost 4 bases, J lost 7 bases, and 12 bases lay in between.

This sequence joins TRBV27 and TRBJ2-5; no firm D call. Germline loops: CDR1 MNHEY, CDR2 SMNVEV (reference sequence). Between the trimmed V and J ends, which lost 2 bases and 7 bases, there was a span of 8 bases. The CDR3 sequence is 12 residues long. CDR3 nucleotides: TGTGCCAGCAGTTTAGCCGGCGGGACCCAGTACTTC. Amino acid sequence: CASSLAGGTQYF.